This T cell receptor beta chain appears in the sequencing data of a study of blood T cell repertoires in COVID-19 (dated by TCRdb to 2018 to 2020). In the study overall: Collaborator samples came from the United States, Italy and Spain and covered acute and convalescent phases of COVID-19. The material from the prospective study consisted of cDNA or gDNA derived from T cells, B-cell-depleted T cells, or PBMCs. The dataset comprised deeply sampled blood TCRbeta repertoires from subjects exposed to, actively infected with, or recovered from COVID-19. The repertoires were made available in a free public database intended to serve as a resource for research on the immune response to SARS-CoV-2. Samples came from the ongoing ImmuneRACE study (first 160 participants) plus 1,254 subjects from 6 global collaborators. Nearly every sample came with metadata listing a de-identified subject ID, COVID-19 status, age in years and sex. Where HLA class I and class II types were available, the types were taken from metadata supplied by the sample provider, not from assay-based typing. General findings and caveats noted by the study authors: Clinical and demographic metadata were provided uncurated, with the amount varying by source and participant.

V ends up 4 bases short and J 6 bases short, with an unmatched junction base count of 7. The germline V gene specifies SGDLS as CDR1 and YYNGEE as CDR2. Counted from cysteine to phenylalanine, this CDR3 has 14 amino acids. Only the CDR3 DNA stays, 42 bases, in frame from base 1. TCRbeta CDR3 regions were amplified from genomic DNA using the immunoSEQ Assay, a bias-controlled multiplex PCR. The study's processing was this. Within the assay, amplification of reference gene primers was used to estimate how many nucleated cells each sample contained. To quantify the absolute abundance of each unique TCRbeta CDR3 rearrangement, sequence reads were collapsed and filtered. For each sample, productive Simpson clonality was calculated as the square root of Simpson's diversity index across productive rearrangements. TCRdb retrieved this table from immuneACCESS and kept in-frame rearrangements only. Not all clones are present; in checked studies, unresolved V genes account for under half, and no reason is known for the remainder. The DNA gave D and trimming, while V, J and clone size come from that table. The sample table holds 78,000 or so clones, of which 87% were seen once. Jointly, the top ten make up around 6.3% of the sample.

In this sample, this clone turned up a few times. Its antigen remains undetermined. Base qualities are not recorded, but no much larger clone differs from it by a single base. The collaborating institutions used their own protocols to collect whole blood in K2EDTA tubes. For TCRbeta analysis, collaborators shipped samples in one of three forms: frozen whole blood, isolated PBMCs, or DNA extracted from either of those sample types. Recombination connected TRBV9 to TRBJ1-1, with TRBD1 matching 9 junction bases. This TCR came from a woman between 50 and 59 years old with acute or convalescent COVID-19. Sequencing was done on a sample of peripheral blood. The base sequence is TGTGCCAGCAGCTCGGGACAGGGCCCTTCTGAAGCTTTCTTT. It encodes CASSSGQGPSEAFF.